This T cell receptor beta chain was captured by sequencing in a study of blood T cell repertoires in COVID-19. On the study more broadly: The analysed material was cDNA or gDNA that came from T cells, B-cell-depleted T cells, or PBMCs.

Patients at the Seattle site were enrolled during active infection and followed longitudinally. From germline, CDR1 is SGHTA and CDR2 FQGNSA. The CDR3 sequence is 15 residues long. V was shortened by 5 bases and J by 2 bases, with 14 bases between the two germline ends. Original handling: Amplifying reference gene primers gave estimates of nucleated cell counts. Libraries were prepared by immunoSEQ multiplex PCR; TCRdb keeps only in-frame clonotypes and omits some of them. V, J and clone size are taken as reported in that table, and D and trimming were inferred from the DNA itself. The profile shows roughly 300,000 clones, 86% of them singletons.

The sequenced sample was peripheral blood. V and J are TRBV7-2 and TRBJ2-3, with TRBD2 as a possible D gene (6 bases). The receptor was derived from a woman between 25 and 40 years old with COVID-19, enrolled during active disease. The CDR3 here is CASSDPAGNTDTQYF. The CDR3 region has the DNA TGTGCCAGCAGCGACCCGGCGGGGAACACAGATACGCAGTATTTT.